The clone carrying this TCR beta chain was observed a handful of times. This sample stems from a study of CD8 T cells in ankylosing spondylitis. V was trimmed by 7 bases and J by 5 bases, leaving 11 bases between them. Germline values: CDR1 SQVTM, CDR2 ANQGSEA. This CDR3 region has 11 residues. For TCR beta, libraries came from quantitative 5'-RACE with molecular barcodes. TCRdb re-called the 5' RACE reads through MiXCR, storing one row per CDR3 protein. The sample lists 290,000 or so distinct CDR3 sequences, roughly 20% occurring once. The sample comprised blood, either unsorted or a sorted T cell fraction (not recorded which). The rearrangement uses TRBV29-1 and TRBJ1-1, with D hard to call. This sequence was found in a female donor with ankylosing spondylitis or in good health (not recorded which). The chain's CDR3 is CSGVLKTEAFF. CDR3 DNA sequence: TGCAGCGGGGTCTTAAAAACTGAAGCTTTCTTT.